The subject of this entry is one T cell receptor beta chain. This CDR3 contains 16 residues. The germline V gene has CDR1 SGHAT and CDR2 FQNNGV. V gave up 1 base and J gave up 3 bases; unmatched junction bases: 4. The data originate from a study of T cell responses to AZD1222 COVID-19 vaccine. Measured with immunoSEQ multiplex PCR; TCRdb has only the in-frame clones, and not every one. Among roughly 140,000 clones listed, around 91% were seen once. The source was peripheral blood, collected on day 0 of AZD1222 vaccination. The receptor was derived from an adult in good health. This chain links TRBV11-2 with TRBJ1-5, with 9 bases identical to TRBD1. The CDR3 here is CASSLGTGVDNQPQHF. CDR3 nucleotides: TGTGCCAGCAGCTTAGGGACAGGGGTAGACAATCAGCCCCAGCATTTT.